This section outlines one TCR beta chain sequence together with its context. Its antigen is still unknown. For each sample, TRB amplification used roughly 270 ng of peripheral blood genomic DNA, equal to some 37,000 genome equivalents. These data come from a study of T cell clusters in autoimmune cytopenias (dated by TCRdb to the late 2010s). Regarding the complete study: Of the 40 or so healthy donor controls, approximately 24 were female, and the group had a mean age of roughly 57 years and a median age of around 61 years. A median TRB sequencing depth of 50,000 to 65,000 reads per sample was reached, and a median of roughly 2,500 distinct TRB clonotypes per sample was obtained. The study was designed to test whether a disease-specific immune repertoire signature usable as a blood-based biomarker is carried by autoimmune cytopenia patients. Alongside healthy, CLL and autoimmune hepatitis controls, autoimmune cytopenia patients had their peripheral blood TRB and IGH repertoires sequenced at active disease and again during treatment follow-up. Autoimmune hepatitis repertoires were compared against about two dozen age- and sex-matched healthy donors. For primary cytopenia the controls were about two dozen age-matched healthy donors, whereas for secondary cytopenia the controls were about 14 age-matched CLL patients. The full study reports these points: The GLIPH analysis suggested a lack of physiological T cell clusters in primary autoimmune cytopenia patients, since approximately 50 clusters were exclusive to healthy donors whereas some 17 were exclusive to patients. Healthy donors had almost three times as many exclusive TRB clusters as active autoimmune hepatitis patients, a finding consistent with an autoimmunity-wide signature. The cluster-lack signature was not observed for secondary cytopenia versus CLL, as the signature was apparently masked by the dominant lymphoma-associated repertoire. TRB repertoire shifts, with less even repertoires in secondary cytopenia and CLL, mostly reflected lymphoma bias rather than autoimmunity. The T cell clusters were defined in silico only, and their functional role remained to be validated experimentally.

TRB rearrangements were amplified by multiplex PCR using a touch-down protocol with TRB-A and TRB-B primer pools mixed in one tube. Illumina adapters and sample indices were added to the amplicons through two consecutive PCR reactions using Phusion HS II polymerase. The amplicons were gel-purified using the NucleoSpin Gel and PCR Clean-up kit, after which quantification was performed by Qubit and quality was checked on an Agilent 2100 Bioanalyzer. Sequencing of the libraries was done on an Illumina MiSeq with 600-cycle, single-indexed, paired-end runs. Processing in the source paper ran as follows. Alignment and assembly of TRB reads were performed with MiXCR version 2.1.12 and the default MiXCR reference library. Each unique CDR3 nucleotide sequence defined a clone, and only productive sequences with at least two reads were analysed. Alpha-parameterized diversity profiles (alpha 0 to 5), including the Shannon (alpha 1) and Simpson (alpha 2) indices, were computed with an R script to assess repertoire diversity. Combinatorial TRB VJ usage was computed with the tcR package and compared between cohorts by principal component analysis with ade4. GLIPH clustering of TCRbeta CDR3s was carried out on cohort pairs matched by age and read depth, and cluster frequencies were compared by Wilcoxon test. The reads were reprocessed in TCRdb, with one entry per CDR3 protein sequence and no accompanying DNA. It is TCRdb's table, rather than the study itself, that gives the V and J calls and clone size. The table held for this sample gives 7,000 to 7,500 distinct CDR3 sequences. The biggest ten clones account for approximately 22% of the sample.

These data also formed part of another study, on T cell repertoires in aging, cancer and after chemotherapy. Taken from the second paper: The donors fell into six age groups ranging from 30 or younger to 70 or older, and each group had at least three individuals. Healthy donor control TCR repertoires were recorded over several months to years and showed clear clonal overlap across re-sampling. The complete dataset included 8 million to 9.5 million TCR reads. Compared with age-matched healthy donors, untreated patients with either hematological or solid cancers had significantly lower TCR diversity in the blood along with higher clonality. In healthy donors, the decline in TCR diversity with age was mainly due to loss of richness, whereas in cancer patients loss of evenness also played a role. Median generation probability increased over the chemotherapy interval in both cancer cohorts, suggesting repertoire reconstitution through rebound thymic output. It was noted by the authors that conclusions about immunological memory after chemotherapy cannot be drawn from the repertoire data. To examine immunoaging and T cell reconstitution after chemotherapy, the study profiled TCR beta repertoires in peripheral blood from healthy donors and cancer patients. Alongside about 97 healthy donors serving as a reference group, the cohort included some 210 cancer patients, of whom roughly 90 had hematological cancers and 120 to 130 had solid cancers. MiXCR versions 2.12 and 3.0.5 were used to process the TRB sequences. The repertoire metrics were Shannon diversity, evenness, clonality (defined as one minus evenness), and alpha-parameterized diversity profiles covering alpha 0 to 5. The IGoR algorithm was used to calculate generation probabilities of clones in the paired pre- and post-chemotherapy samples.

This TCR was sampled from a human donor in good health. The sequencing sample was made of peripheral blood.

CDR3 protein: CASSHPSGGAGGELFF. This chain is built from TRBV7-6 and TRBJ2-2; lacking DNA, the TRBD2 call made by TCRdb goes unchecked. CDR1 and CDR2 are drawn from the germline V gene: SGHVS, FNYEAQ. From the cysteine through the phenylalanine, the CDR3 covers 16 amino acids. No DNA is recorded.